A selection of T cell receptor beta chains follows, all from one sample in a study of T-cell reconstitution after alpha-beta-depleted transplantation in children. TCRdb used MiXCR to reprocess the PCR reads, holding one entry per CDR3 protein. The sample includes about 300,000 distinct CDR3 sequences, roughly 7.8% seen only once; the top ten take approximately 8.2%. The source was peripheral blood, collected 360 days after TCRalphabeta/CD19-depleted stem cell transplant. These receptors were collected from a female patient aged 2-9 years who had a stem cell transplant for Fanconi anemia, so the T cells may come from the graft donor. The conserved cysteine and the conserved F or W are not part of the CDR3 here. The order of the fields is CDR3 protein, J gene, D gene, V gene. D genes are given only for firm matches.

cdr3_aa: ASSLSLGDSSLSSTDTQY; j_call: TRBJ2-3; d_call: TRBD1; v_call: TRBV12-3/TRBV12-4
cdr3_aa: SALGGPANEKLF; j_call: TRBJ1-4; d_call: -; v_call: TRBV20-1
cdr3_aa: ASSRGQSSSGNTIY; j_call: TRBJ1-3; d_call: TRBD1; v_call: TRBV5-1
cdr3_aa: ASRPTGGRDEQY; j_call: TRBJ2-7; d_call: TRBD1; v_call: TRBV2
cdr3_aa: AISLLRLAVTSTDTQY; j_call: TRBJ2-3; d_call: -; v_call: TRBV12-3/TRBV12-4
cdr3_aa: SAAKWTSRNSPLH; j_call: TRBJ1-6; d_call: -; v_call: TRBV20-1
cdr3_aa: ASSQVFGTSTDTQY; j_call: TRBJ2-3; d_call: -; v_call: TRBV3-1
cdr3_aa: ASSKVRLLSSYNEQF; j_call: TRBJ2-1; d_call: -; v_call: TRBV21-1
cdr3_aa: ASSLVGQGVAL; j_call: TRBJ1-1; d_call: -; v_call: TRBV7-2
cdr3_aa: ASSLASGTYNDQF; j_call: TRBJ2-1; d_call: TRBD2; v_call: TRBV5-1
cdr3_aa: ASSLGGKTGGARNTGELF; j_call: TRBJ2-2; d_call: TRBD1; v_call: TRBV5-1
cdr3_aa: ASSLAGGRDNEQF; j_call: TRBJ2-1; d_call: TRBD2; v_call: TRBV12-3/TRBV12-4
cdr3_aa: SASGRAGGTDTQY; j_call: TRBJ2-3; d_call: TRBD2; v_call: TRBV20-1
cdr3_aa: ASRPSGYTDTQY; j_call: TRBJ2-3; d_call: -; v_call: TRBV28
cdr3_aa: ASSLAVGEYQETQY; j_call: TRBJ2-5; d_call: -; v_call: TRBV11-2
cdr3_aa: ASSVAKWSTSTDTQY; j_call: TRBJ2-3; d_call: -; v_call: TRBV9
cdr3_aa: AISDDRGGDNSPLH; j_call: TRBJ1-6; d_call: TRBD1; v_call: TRBV10-3
cdr3_aa: AIRDLDENEQF; j_call: TRBJ2-1; d_call: -; v_call: TRBV10-3
cdr3_aa: ASSERGGSGYT; j_call: TRBJ1-2; d_call: -; v_call: TRBV7-3
cdr3_aa: SVDRGGRAEAF; j_call: TRBJ1-1; d_call: -; v_call: TRBV29-1
cdr3_aa: SVVLLAGALSSYEQY; j_call: TRBJ2-7; d_call: TRBD2; v_call: TRBV29-1
cdr3_aa: ASSLAWVFTEAF; j_call: TRBJ1-1; d_call: -; v_call: TRBV7-2
cdr3_aa: SASGQNQPQH; j_call: TRBJ1-5; d_call: -; v_call: TRBV29-1
cdr3_aa: AISWGQYTDTQY; j_call: TRBJ2-3; d_call: TRBD1; v_call: TRBV10-3
cdr3_aa: AISESRGQGRNTEAF; j_call: TRBJ1-1; d_call: TRBD1; v_call: TRBV10-3
cdr3_aa: ASSSTRPGSEQF; j_call: TRBJ2-1; d_call: -; v_call: TRBV7-9
cdr3_aa: ASNSGSSTDTQY; j_call: TRBJ2-3; d_call: -; v_call: TRBV5-1
cdr3_aa: SGKGVGQETQY; j_call: TRBJ2-5; d_call: -; v_call: TRBV29-1
cdr3_aa: ATSRFSQGPSSYNSPLH; j_call: TRBJ1-6; d_call: -; v_call: TRBV15
cdr3_aa: ASSPALVQVTDTQY; j_call: TRBJ2-3; d_call: -; v_call: TRBV18
cdr3_aa: ASSFQGKETQY; j_call: TRBJ2-5; d_call: -; v_call: TRBV5-1
cdr3_aa: ASSFMGTDTNTGELF; j_call: TRBJ2-2; d_call: -; v_call: TRBV27
cdr3_aa: ASSLRQGSPLH; j_call: TRBJ1-6; d_call: -; v_call: TRBV7-2